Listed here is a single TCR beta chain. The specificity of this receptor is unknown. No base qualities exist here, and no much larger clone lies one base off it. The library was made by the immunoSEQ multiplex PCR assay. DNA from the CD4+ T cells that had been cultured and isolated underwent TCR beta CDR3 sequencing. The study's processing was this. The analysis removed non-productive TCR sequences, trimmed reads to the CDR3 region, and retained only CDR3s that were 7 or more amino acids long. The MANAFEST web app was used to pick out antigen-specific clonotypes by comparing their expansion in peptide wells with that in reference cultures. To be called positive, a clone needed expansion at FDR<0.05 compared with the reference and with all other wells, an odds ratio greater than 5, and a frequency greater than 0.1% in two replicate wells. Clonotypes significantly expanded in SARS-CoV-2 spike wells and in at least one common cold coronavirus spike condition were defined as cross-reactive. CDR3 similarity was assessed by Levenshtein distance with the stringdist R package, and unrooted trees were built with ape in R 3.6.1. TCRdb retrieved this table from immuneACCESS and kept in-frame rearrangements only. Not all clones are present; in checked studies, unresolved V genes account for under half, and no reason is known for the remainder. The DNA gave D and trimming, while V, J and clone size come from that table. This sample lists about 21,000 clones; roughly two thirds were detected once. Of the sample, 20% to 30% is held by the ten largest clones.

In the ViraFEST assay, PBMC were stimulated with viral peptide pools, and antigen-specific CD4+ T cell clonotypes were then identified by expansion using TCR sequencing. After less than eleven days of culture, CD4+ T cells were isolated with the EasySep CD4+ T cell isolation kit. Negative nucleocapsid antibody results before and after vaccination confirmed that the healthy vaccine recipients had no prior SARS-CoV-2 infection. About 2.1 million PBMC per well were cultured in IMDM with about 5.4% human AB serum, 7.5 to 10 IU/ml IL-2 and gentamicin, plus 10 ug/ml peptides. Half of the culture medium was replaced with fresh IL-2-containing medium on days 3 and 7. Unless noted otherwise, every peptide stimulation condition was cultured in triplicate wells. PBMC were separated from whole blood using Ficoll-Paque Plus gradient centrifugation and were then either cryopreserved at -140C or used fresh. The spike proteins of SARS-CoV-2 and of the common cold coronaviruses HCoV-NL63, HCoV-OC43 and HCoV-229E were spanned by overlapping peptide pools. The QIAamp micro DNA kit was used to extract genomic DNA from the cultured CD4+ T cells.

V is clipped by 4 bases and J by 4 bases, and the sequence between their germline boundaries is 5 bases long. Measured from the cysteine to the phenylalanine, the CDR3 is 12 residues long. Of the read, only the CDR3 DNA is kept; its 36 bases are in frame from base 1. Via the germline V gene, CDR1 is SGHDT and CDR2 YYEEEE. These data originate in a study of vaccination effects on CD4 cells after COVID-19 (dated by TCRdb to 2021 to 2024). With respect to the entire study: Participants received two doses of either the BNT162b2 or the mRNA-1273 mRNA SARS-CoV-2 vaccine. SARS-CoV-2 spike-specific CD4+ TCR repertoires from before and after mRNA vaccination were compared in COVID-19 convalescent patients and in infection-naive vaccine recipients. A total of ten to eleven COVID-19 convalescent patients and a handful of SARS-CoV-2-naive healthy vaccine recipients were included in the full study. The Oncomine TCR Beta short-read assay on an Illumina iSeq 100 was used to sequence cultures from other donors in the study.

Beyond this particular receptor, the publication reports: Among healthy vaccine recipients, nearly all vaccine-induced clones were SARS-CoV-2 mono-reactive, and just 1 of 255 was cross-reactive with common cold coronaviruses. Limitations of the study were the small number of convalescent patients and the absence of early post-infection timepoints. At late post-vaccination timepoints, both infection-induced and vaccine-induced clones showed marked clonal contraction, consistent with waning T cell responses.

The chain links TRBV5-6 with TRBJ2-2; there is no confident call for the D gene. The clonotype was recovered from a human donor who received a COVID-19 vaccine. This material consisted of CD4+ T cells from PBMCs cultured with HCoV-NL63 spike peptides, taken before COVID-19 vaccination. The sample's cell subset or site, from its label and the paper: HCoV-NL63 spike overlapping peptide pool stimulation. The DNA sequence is TGTGCCAGCAGCAGATTCACCGGGGAGCTGTTTTTT. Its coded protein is CASSRFTGELFF.